This T cell receptor (beta chain) derives from a study of regulatory dendritic cells for organ transplantation. On this clone itself: The antigen is unknown.

CDR1 and CDR2 (germline): SGHRS, YFSETQ. Trimming pared 0 bases from V and 3 bases from J, leaving 6 bases between. This CDR3 is 13 amino acids long. Allogeneic regulatory or mature dendritic cells were co-cultured for 5 days with CFSE-labeled sorted T cells at 1:10. The table came from immunoSEQ multiplex PCR; TCRdb's copy has only in-frame clones and leaves some out. The table shows about 10,000 clones, with around three fifths occurring only once. Findings and caveats of the study: Regulatory dendritic cells appeared to expand memory CD8+ clones less than mature ones. The most alloreactive TCR clonotypes were found in resting memory CD8+ cells.

Material: naive CD4+ T cells from blood cultured with dendritic cells. The subset was: CD45RA+ naive T cells. The V and J genes are TRBV5-1 and TRBJ2-5; D remains ambiguous. This sequence was found in a human donor in good health. CDR3 DNA: TGCGCCAGCAGCTTGGTTTCTGAAGAGACCCAGTACTTC. Protein product: CASSLVSEETQYF.